The TCR beta chain described here comes from a study of T-cell reconstitution after alpha-beta-depleted transplantation in children. Study-level points and caveats: T-cell counts and diversity at one year post-transplant came mainly from newly produced T cells. Two months or so post-transplant, alpha-beta T cells reportedly derived from several hundred expanded graft clones. Some patients' high day-60 TCRbeta diversity was traced to surviving recipient T cells and thymic progenitors.

Library preparation (for TCRbeta) was performed with unique molecular identifiers. TCRdb used MiXCR to reprocess the PCR reads, holding one entry per CDR3 protein. Here the sample spans around 30,000 distinct CDR3 sequences, 5.5% to 8% being singletons. The CDR3 covers 15 residues. CDR1 and CDR2 from the germline V gene are SGHAT and FQNNGV. A word on this clonotype: Its antigen is currently unknown. A read error may be the cause here, since a much bigger clone is one base away.

This TCR derives from a child younger than two who had a stem cell transplant for acute myeloid leukemia, so the T cells may come from the graft donor. This rearrangement joins TRBV11-2 to TRBJ2-4; D remains unclear. Material: peripheral blood, obtained 60 days after TCRalphabeta/CD19-depleted stem cell transplant. CDR3 sequence: CAGSLDFGFEDIQYF. The DNA for the CDR3 is TGTGCCGGCAGCTTAGATTTCGGTTTCGAGGACATTCAGTACTTC.